Listed here are 18 T cell receptor beta chains from one sample, sequenced in a study of T cell clonality in common variable immunodeficiency. Clones were sequenced by immunoSEQ multiplex PCR, and TCRdb holds only the in-frame ones, with some missing. This table holds about 42,000 clones with no singletons; the top ten claim approximately 2%. Sequencing used peripheral blood mononuclear cells. These receptors were obtained from a person aged 18-69 years in good health.

Sample share makes this clone large. The read falls 3 residues short of the CDR3 end, and the missing part is taken from the germline J gene. The J gene is TRBJ1-1, the V gene TRBV29-1; 7 bases align to TRBD1. After removal of 1 base from V and 5 bases from J, the junction contained 10 bases not matched to a gene. The germline CDR1 and CDR2 sequences are SQVTM and ANQGSEA. This CDR3 contains 15 residues. The CDR3 protein is CSVEGLTGLWTEAFF. The DNA read from the CDR3 is TGCAGCGTTGAAGGCCTGACAGGGTTGTGGACTGAA. The whole variable domain, remainder taken from reference TRBV29-1 and TRBJ1-1, is SAVISQKPSRDICQRGTSLTIQCQVDSQVTMMFWYRQQPGQSLTLIATANQGSEATYESGFVIDKFPISRPNLTFSTLTVSNMSPEDSSIYLCSVEGLTGLWTEAFFGQGTRLTVV.

In its sample, this clone was seen many times. The read is 3 residues too short to cover the CDR3 end, so that end is filled in from the germline J gene. This chain links TRBV19 with TRBJ1-1; TRBD1 is a possible D gene (6 bases). The CDR3 covers 16 residues. Trimming left V 4 bases short and J 1 base short, with 16 bases between. CDR1 and CDR2 (germline): LNHDA, SQIVND (reference sequence). The CDR3 here is CASSKFRQAGNTEAFF. Incomplete CDR3 DNA: TGTGCCAGTAGTAAATTCCGACAGGCGGGGAACACTGAA.

This clone was counted at least ten times. CDR3 in amino acids: CAIRRGTEAFF. The CDR3 bases that were read are TGTGCCATCCGCCGGGGCACTGAA. This chain connects TRBV10-3 to TRBJ1-1; D uncertain. The CDR3 end falls 3 residues outside the read, so it is completed with the germline J gene. The CDR3 extends over 11 amino acids. Germline loops: CDR1 ENHRY, CDR2 SYGVKD. Between the trimmed V and J ends, which lost 8 bases and 4 bases, there was a span of 8 bases.

This clone has ten or more counts. The sequenced part of the CDR3 DNA is TGTGCCTGGAGTGGCGGGAGGAATCGCCTCACCGGGGAG. This codes for CAWSGGRNRLTGE. The entire CDR3 protein reads CAWSGGRNRLTGELFF. The gene calls are TRBV30 and TRBJ2-2, with 8 bases lining up with TRBD2. The CDR3 is cut off 3 residues early in the read; its end comes from the germline J gene. V lost 1 base to trimming and J lost 4 bases; unmatched junction nucleotides: 8. From germline, CDR1 is GTSNPN and CDR2 SVGIG (reference sequence). The CDR3 contains 16 residues.

This clone was found many times. The read terminates 3 residues ahead of where the CDR3 ends, so the germline J gene completes it. This chain connects TRBV20-1 to TRBJ2-5; tentative D call: TRBD1 (6 bases). The CDR3 has 13 amino acids. V dropped 5 bases and J dropped 0 bases, with 10 bases sitting between them. Germline loops: CDR1 DFQATT, CDR2 SNEGSKA (reference sequence). The CDR3 DNA, read in part, is TGCAGTGCTTGGGACATAGACCAAGAGACC. Its translation: CSAWDIDQET. The whole CDR3 is CSAWDIDQETQYF.

In this sample, this clone turned up many times. The read finishes 3 residues shy of the CDR3 end, and the germline J gene is used to complete it. This chain connects TRBV30 to TRBJ2-7; the match to TRBD1 covers 7 bases. The CDR3 extends over 13 amino acids. V was pared by 2 bases and J by 5 bases, with 6 bases of the junction left unmatched. The germline gives CDR1 GTSNPN, CDR2 SVGIG (reference sequence). The CDR3: CAWSRGDRDEQYF. The CDR3 DNA, read in part, is TGTGCCTGGAGTCGAGGGGACAGAGACGAG.

This clone was found many times. The read finishes 3 residues shy of the CDR3 end, and the germline J gene is used to complete it. V usage is TRBV5-1 and J usage is TRBJ1-2, with 10 nucleotides matching TRBD1. Per the germline V gene, CDR1 is SGHRS and CDR2 is YFSETQ. The CDR3 covers 13 residues. V was clipped by 4 bases and J by 7 bases; unmatched bases: 4. The CDR3 bases that were read are TGCGCCAGCAGCACGGGACAGGGGTTTGGC. Translation: CASSTGQGFG. In full, the CDR3 is CASSTGQGFGYTF.

This clone was counted only a few times. Sequencing ends 3 residues short of the CDR3 end; the germline J gene provides the rest. The V call is TRBV19, the J call TRBJ1-5; 12 nucleotides agree with TRBD1. The CDR3 covers 15 residues. Germline V gene data show CDR1 as LNHDA and CDR2 as SQIVND (reference sequence). Trimming took 8 bases from V and 4 from J; bases not matched to a gene: 6. The CDR3 sequence is CASGTGQGANQPQHF. The CDR3 DNA, read in part, is TGTGCCAGTGGAACGGGACAGGGGGCGAATCAGCCC.

In its sample, this clone was seen many times. The covered CDR3 bases are TGCGCCAGCAGCGCGGACTATGGGACAGGGGGCGAAGCAGGCTATGGC. Its protein is CASSADYGTGGEAGYG. In full, the CDR3 reads CASSADYGTGGEAGYGYTF. The rearrangement uses TRBV5-1 and TRBJ1-2; 12 positions agree with TRBD1. With the read ending 3 residues before the CDR3 end, the germline J gene is used to fill in that end. Germline loops: CDR1 SGHRS, CDR2 YFSETQ. Unmatched junction bases numbered 17, after V lost 4 bases and J lost 4 bases. The CDR3 sequence is 19 residues long.

This clone ranks as medium-sized (0.01 to 0.1%). The DNA ends 3 residues before the CDR3 does, and the rest of the CDR3 is filled in from the germline J gene. The chain employs TRBV6-1 and TRBJ1-1, with TRBD1 matching over 9 bases. J gave up 6 bases and V 0 bases, and 8 bases lay outside the gene matches. In germline, CDR1 is MNHNS, CDR2 SASEGT. The CDR3 is made up of 16 amino acids. The DNA read from the CDR3 is TGTGCCAGCAGTGAAGCGCGAGGGACAGGGTACTCTGAA. It translates to CASSEARGTGYSE. The complete CDR3 reads CASSEARGTGYSEAFF.

There are many counts of this clone. The sequenced fragment ends 3 residues before the CDR3 boundary, so the rest is inferred from the germline J gene. The V call is TRBV5-1, the J call TRBJ1-2; no clear D gene. The CDR3 sequence is 11 residues long. Germline-derived CDR1 and CDR2 are SGHRS and YFSETQ. Trimming took off 2 bases at V and 7 bases at J, with 6 bases between the two ends. CDR3 sequence reads: CASSLTGGYTF. Partial CDR3 DNA: TGCGCCAGCAGCTTAACTGGTGGC.

This clone was recorded many times. Sequencing ends 3 residues short of the CDR3 end; the germline J gene provides the rest. The V call is TRBV20-1, the J call TRBJ2-3; maybe TRBD2 (6 bases). The CDR3 totals 14 residues. V dropped 3 bases and J dropped 3 bases, with 13 bases sitting between them. Germline CDR1 and CDR2: DFQATT and SNEGSKA (reference sequence). The CDR3 region is CSASRGDRTDTQYF. The part of the CDR3 DNA that was read is TGCAGTGCTAGTCGCGGGGACCGAACAGATACG.

This clone came up many times. The CDR3 goes on 3 residues after the read ends, and that part is filled in from the germline J gene. Other DNA sequences within the sample encode an identical CDR3. The chain links TRBV7-9 to TRBJ1-1, with unresolved D. CDR3 length equals 13 residues. Germline CDR1 is SEHNR and CDR2 is FQNEAQ (reference sequence). Trimming stripped 5 bases from V and 6 bases from J, with 13 bases between. CDR3 DNA, as far as it was read: TGTGCCAGCAGCCTACTCGAGCTAGCTGAA. It codes for CASSLLELAE. The whole CDR3 sequence is CASSLLELAEAFF.

Ten or more counts support this clone. A read error may account for a junction end that differs from germline. CDR3 bases read: TGCGCCAGCAGCCAAGACTGGGGGGGTTTAACGGAGACC. Its protein is CASSQDWGGLTET. The entire CDR3 protein is CASSQDWGGLTETQYF. The genes are TRBV4-2 and TRBJ2-5; TRBD2 agrees at 7 bases. The read ends 3 residues shy of where the CDR3 ends; the end is completed using the germline J gene. CDR3 size: 16 residues. Germline V gives CDR1 LGHNA, CDR2 YNFKEQ.

This clone was picked up many times. Read sequence stops 3 residues before the CDR3 end, and the germline J gene provides the missing end. The chain recombines TRBV30 with TRBJ2-1, with D possibly matching TRBD1 (5 bases). Germline V gene lookup returns CDR1 GTSNPN and CDR2 SVGIG (reference sequence). V was pared by 3 bases and J by 8 bases, with 11 bases between. This CDR3 region has 12 residues. The sequenced CDR3 bases are TGTGCCTGGAGGGTGGGGCAGTATGAG. It specifies CAWRVGQYE. The entire CDR3 protein reads CAWRVGQYEQFF.

As concerns this clone: The DNA ends 3 residues before the CDR3 does, and the rest of the CDR3 is filled in from the germline J gene. This chain joins TRBV2 and TRBJ2-2; TRBD1 is a possible D gene (5 bases). Germline V CDR1 and CDR2: SNHLY, FYNNEI. The CDR3 consists of 15 residues. V was clipped by 8 bases and J by 1 base, with 14 bases between them. This CDR3 is CASGMAGLNTGELFF. The CDR3 DNA, read in part, is TGTGCCAGCGGAATGGCAGGGCTGAACACCGGGGAG. Together with reference TRBV2 and TRBJ2-2, the CDR3 gives the full variable domain: EPEVTQTPSHQVTQMGQEVILRCVPISNHLYFYWYRQILGQKVEFLVSFYNNEISEKSEIFDDQFSVERPDGSNFTLKIRSTKLEDSAMYFCASGMAGLNTGELFFGEGSRLTVL.

This clone was seen ten or more times. The read terminates 3 residues ahead of where the CDR3 ends, so the germline J gene completes it. V gene TRBV6-4 combines with J gene TRBJ2-2; 8 positions agree with TRBD2. Trimming cost V 4 bases and J 1 base; bases outside gene matches: 2. The CDR3 extends over 15 amino acids. Germline loops: CDR1 MRHNA, CDR2 SNTAGT. CDR3 DNA (partial): TGTGCCAGCAGTGTCCTAGCGGGGAACACCGGGGAG. This sequence encodes CASSVLAGNTGE. The CDR3, in full, reads CASSVLAGNTGELFF.

The sample holds many counts of this clone. Read coverage stops 3 residues before the CDR3 terminus; the germline J gene supplies the remainder. The J gene is TRBJ1-1, the V gene TRBV7-3, with D possibly matching TRBD1 (6 bases). Germline CDR1 reads SGHTA; CDR2 reads FQGTGA. V was clipped by 0 bases and J by 2 bases, with 16 bases between them. This CDR3 is 17 amino acids long. The CDR3 sequence: CASSLTVIGTLNTEAFF. The DNA read from the CDR3 is TGTGCCAGCAGCTTAACAGTCATAGGGACATTAAACACTGAA.